The 22 T cell receptor beta chains in this list originate from one sample, sequenced in a study of CD8+ T cells in alopecia areata. Reverse transcription of extracted RNA yielded cDNA, which provided the sequencing template. The repertoire was sequenced with immunoSEQ multiplex PCR; TCRdb's copy has only in-frame clones and lacks some. Altogether more than 90,000 clones were found in the sample, and no singletons occur. The material sequenced was lesional skin. The receptor source for this set is a C3H/HeJ mouse with alopecia areata. Strain haplotype (MHC): H2-k.

This clone was picked up a small number of times. Genes and germline are mouse. The CDR3 end is not reached by the read, which stops 4 residues before it; the germline J gene fills it in. J is TRBJ1-1 and V is TRBV1; maybe TRBD1 (6 bases). Trimming left V 2 bases short and J 4 bases short, with 11 bases between. Germline CDR1 and CDR2: NSQYPW and LRSPGD (reference sequence). CDR3 length: 14 residues. CDR3 DNA (partial): TGCACCTGCAGTGCACACAGGGTGCGCACA. It translates to CTCSAHRVRT. The full CDR3 is CTCSAHRVRTEVFF.

Details on this clone: A much larger clone sits a single nucleotide away, making a read error possible. Gene and germline names: mouse. With the read ending 4 residues before the CDR3 end, the germline J gene is used to fill in that end. The V and J genes are TRBV13-1 and TRBJ2-2; D possibly corresponds to TRBD1 (6 bases). Germline CDR1 reads NSHNY; CDR2 reads SYGAGN. The CDR3 has 15 amino acids. Trimming took 3 bases from V and 1 from J, leaving 10 bases between them. The CDR3 region is CASSVRDINTGQLYF. CDR3 DNA (partial): TGTGCCAGCAGTGTCCGGGACATAAACACCGGG.

This clone turned up a few times. The listed genes are named as in mouse. The read comes to an end 4 residues before the CDR3 does, leaving the germline J gene to fill in the end. The V gene is TRBV13-3, the J gene TRBJ2-3; 10 bases are shared with TRBD2. V shed 3 bases and J 3 bases; nucleotides not matched to a gene: 4. Germline V gene lookup returns CDR1 NNHDY and CDR2 SYVADS. The CDR3 extends over 15 amino acids. The CDR3 is CASSVSGGAAETLYF. The CDR3 DNA, read in part, is TGTGCCAGCAGTGTCTCTGGGGGGGCGGCAGAA.

To note about this clone: The genes and germline here are from mouse. The read stops 4 residues short of the end of the CDR3; the missing end is completed from the germline J gene. The chain is built from TRBV19 and TRBJ2-5; 10 nucleotides line up with TRBD1. Germline V gene sequence: CDR1 FNHDT, CDR2 SITEND (reference sequence). The CDR3 has 15 amino acids. The CDR3 is CASSIVGQGEDTQYF. The CDR3 bases that were read are TGTGCCAGCAGTATAGTTGGACAGGGGGAAGAC.

This clone was seen many times. Mouse names are used for the genes. With the read ending 4 residues before the CDR3 end, the germline J gene is used to fill in that end. This chain uses TRBV13-3 with TRBJ2-7; D not resolved. CDR1 is NNHDY and CDR2 is SYVADS in the germline V gene. This CDR3 has 14 amino acids. The part of the CDR3 DNA that was read is TGTGCCAGCAGTGATCACAGACATTTTTAT. Translated: CASSDHRHFY. The CDR3 in its entirety is CASSDHRHFYEQYF.

In its sample, this clone was seen a few times. Mouse germline and gene names are used. Read data end 4 residues before the CDR3 end; the end is taken from the germline J gene. The chain carries TRBV13-3 and TRBJ2-5, with TRBD1 identical over 10 bases. The germline CDR1 and CDR2 sequences are NNHDY and SYVADS. The CDR3 extends over 14 amino acids. Partial CDR3 DNA: TGTGCCAGCAGTCCAGACAGGGGGCCAGAC. This gives the protein CASSPDRGPD. From start to end, the CDR3 is CASSPDRGPDTQYF. Combining the CDR3 with reference TRBV13-3 and TRBJ2-5 gives the whole variable domain EAAVTQSPRSKVAVTGGKVTLSCHQTNNHDYMYWYRQDTGHGLRLIHYSYVADSTEKGDIPDGYKASRPSQENFSLILELASLSQTAVYFCASSPDRGPDTQYFGPGTRLLVL.

A word on this clone: Germline and genes: mouse. Read sequence stops 4 residues before the CDR3 end, and the germline J gene provides the missing end. V gene TRBV14 combines with J gene TRBJ2-1; 8 nucleotides match TRBD2. Per the germline V gene, CDR1 is SGHDT and CDR2 is FRDEAV. Trimming cost V 2 bases and J 6 bases; bases outside gene matches: 4. The CDR3 is 14 residues long. The CDR3 here is CASSLLGGSAEQFF. CDR3 DNA, as far as it was read: TGTGCCAGCAGTTTGCTGGGGGGAAGTGCT. The whole variable domain, remainder taken from reference TRBV14 and TRBJ2-1, is EAGVTQSPRYAVLQEGQAVSFWCDPISGHDTLYWYQQPRDQGPQLLVYFRDEAVIDNSQLPSDRFSAVRPKGTNSTLKIQSAKQGDTATYLCASSLLGGSAEQFFGPGTRLTVL.

Notes on this clone: Mouse gene names and germline throughout. CDR3 bases read: TGCACCTGCAGTGCAGAATTGGGGGAAAAC. Amino acids: CTCSAELGEN. The whole CDR3 is CTCSAELGENTLYF. The chain is built from TRBV1 and TRBJ2-4, with D possibly TRBD2 on 6 matching bases. Read sequence stops 4 residues before the CDR3 end, and the germline J gene provides the missing end. The CDR3 extends over 14 amino acids. Looked up from germline, CDR1 is NSQYPW and CDR2 is LRSPGD (reference sequence).

In its sample, this clone was seen a few times. Gene and germline names: mouse. The read is 4 residues too short to cover the CDR3 end, so that end is filled in from the germline J gene. The J gene is TRBJ2-7, the V gene TRBV19, with D possibly matching TRBD1 (5 bases). The germline V gene encodes CDR1 FNHDT and CDR2 SITEND (reference sequence). V was pared by 5 bases and J by 3 bases, with 12 bases between. The CDR3 is 13 amino acids. The CDR3 DNA, read in part, is TGTGCCAGCAGCCCAGGACAAATCTAT. Translated: CASSPGQIY. The entire CDR3 protein reads CASSPGQIYEQYF.

Worth noting for this clone: Genes and germline are mouse. The covered CDR3 bases are TGTGCAAGCAGCTCCGGGACAGGGTCT. Its protein product is CASSSGTGS. Given in full, the CDR3 is CASSSGTGSEQFF. The chain couples TRBV16 to TRBJ2-1; 9 bases align to TRBD1. The read ends 4 residues early relative to the CDR3; the germline J gene fills the gap. The CDR3 is 13 residues long. From germline, CDR1 is SGHSA and CDR2 FRNQAP. Drawing the rest from reference TRBV16 and TRBJ2-1, the complete variable domain is NAGVIQTPRHKVTGKGQEATLWCEPISGHSAVFWYRQTIVQGLEFLTYFRNQAPIDDSGMPKERFSAQMPNQSHSTLKIQSTQPQDSAVYLCASSSGTGSEQFFGPGTRLTVL.

This clone was counted a few times. Gene names and germline match the mouse. The read ends 4 residues early relative to the CDR3; the germline J gene fills the gap. The V gene is TRBV13-1, the J gene TRBJ1-4; maybe TRBD1 (6 bases). This CDR3 has 14 amino acids. Trimming shortened V by 5 bases and J by 5 bases, and 13 bases separated the two germline ends. Germline V gene sequence: CDR1 NSHNY, CDR2 SYGAGN. Incomplete CDR3 DNA: TGTGCCAGCAGGATCGGGGGGCGGAACGAA. Encoded protein: CASRIGGRNE. The complete CDR3 protein is CASRIGGRNERLFF.

With respect to this clone: Gene names denote mouse genes. The read terminates 4 residues ahead of where the CDR3 ends, so the germline J gene completes it. The rearrangement uses TRBV13-3 and TRBJ1-2; the D gene is possibly TRBD1 (6 bases). CDR1 is NNHDY, CDR2 SYVADS, per germline. This CDR3 has 14 amino acids. The V end lost 4 bases, the J end lost 1 base, and 11 bases lay between the germline ends. The covered CDR3 bases are TGTGCCAGCAGTAAGGGGGGGAAAAACTCC. Translation gives CASSKGGKNS. Given in full, the CDR3 is CASSKGGKNSDYTF.

This clone was seen a handful of times. Gene names are the mouse ones. The CDR3 goes on 4 residues after the read ends, and that part is filled in from the germline J gene. V gene TRBV19 combines with J gene TRBJ2-1, with 12 positions matching TRBD2. The ends lost 6 bases at V and 2 bases at J; junction bases unmatched: 3. This CDR3 spans 15 amino acids. The germline CDR1 and CDR2 sequences are FNHDT and SITEND (reference sequence). The CDR3 DNA, read in part, is TGTGCCAGCACCAGGGACTGGGGGGACTATGCT. Amino acids: CASTRDWGDYA. The full CDR3 protein is CASTRDWGDYAEQFF.

This clone showed up many times. The genes and germline here are from mouse. Read sequence stops 4 residues before the CDR3 end, and the germline J gene provides the missing end. The chain carries TRBV1 and TRBJ2-5; D gene unclear. Germline V gene sequence: CDR1 NSQYPW, CDR2 LRSPGD (reference sequence). Trimming removed 0 bases from V and 0 bases from J, with 7 bases in between. This CDR3 contains 15 residues. CDR3 residues: CTCSADRGNQDTQYF. Incomplete CDR3 DNA: TGCACCTGCAGTGCAGATAGAGGGAACCAAGAC.

For this clone: The gene names given are mouse names. The missing CDR3 end, 4 residues past where the read stops, is filled in from the germline J gene. Other DNA sequences within the sample encode an identical CDR3. The gene calls are TRBV1 and TRBJ2-3, with 8 positions matching TRBD2. The CDR3 consists of 17 residues. Germline CDR1 reads NSQYPW; CDR2 reads LRSPGD (reference sequence). The junction had 5 bases not matched to a gene; V was cut back by 0 bases and J by 0 bases. The part of the CDR3 DNA that was read is TGCACCTGCAGTGCAGATCTGCTGGGGGGTAGTGCAGAA. Protein: CTCSADLLGGSAE. The whole CDR3 protein reads CTCSADLLGGSAETLYF. The full variable domain, completed using reference TRBV1 and TRBJ2-3, is VTLLEQNPRWRLVPRGQAVNLRCILKNSQYPWMSWYQQDLQKQLQWLFTLRSPGDKEVKSLPGADYLATRVTDTELRLQVANMSQGRTLYCTCSADLLGGSAETLYFGSGTRLTVL.

To note about this clone: Genes and germline come from the mouse. Read sequence stops 4 residues before the CDR3 end, and the germline J gene provides the missing end. The chain recombines TRBV1 with TRBJ2-5; 11 bases are a match to TRBD2. From germline, CDR1 is NSQYPW and CDR2 LRSPGD (reference sequence). The V and J ends lost 2 bases and 2 bases, in that order; junction bases with no gene match: 3. This CDR3 has 16 amino acids. The DNA read from the CDR3 is TGCACCTGCAGTGCACCAGGGACTGGGGGCCAAGAC. Amino acid sequence: CTCSAPGTGGQD. The CDR3 in its entirety is CTCSAPGTGGQDTQYF.

A note on this clone: Gene names and germline match the mouse. The CDR3 end is not reached by the read, which stops 4 residues before it; the germline J gene fills it in. V and J are TRBV19 and TRBJ2-5, with TRBD2 matching 8 bases. Germline trimming cut 5 bases from V and 0 bases from J; bases unmatched to any gene: 5. In germline, CDR1 is FNHDT, CDR2 SITEND (reference sequence). The CDR3 is made up of 15 amino acids. The CDR3 sequence: CASSLLGVNQDTQYF. The covered CDR3 bases are TGTGCCAGCAGCCTACTGGGGGTTAACCAAGAC.

With respect to this clone: All gene names here are mouse names. The sequence runs out 4 residues before the end of the CDR3; the remainder is reconstructed from the germline J gene. V is TRBV13-2 and J is TRBJ2-4; 10 bases match TRBD2. The CDR3 consists of 17 residues. CDR1 is NNHNN, CDR2 SYGAGS, per germline (reference sequence). Trimming took 0 bases from V and 0 from J; bases not matched to a gene: 4. CDR3 DNA, as far as it was read: TGTGCCAGCGGTGATGAAGACTGGGGGGTTAGTCAAAAC. Translation: CASGDEDWGVSQN. Given in full, the CDR3 is CASGDEDWGVSQNTLYF.

Turning to this clone: Here the gene names and germline are mouse. The read gets to within 4 residues of the CDR3 end, and the germline J gene fills in the rest. The chain is built from TRBV1 and TRBJ2-3, with 7 bases matching TRBD1. With 1 base clipped from V and 0 bases from J, the junction kept 4 bases outside the gene matches. The germline V gene has CDR1 NSQYPW and CDR2 LRSPGD (reference sequence). The CDR3 is 16 amino acids. CDR3 region: CTCSAGQGSSAETLYF. Partial CDR3 DNA: TGCACCTGCAGTGCAGGACAGGGCTCTAGTGCAGAA. Full variable domain (rest looked up from reference TRBV1 and TRBJ2-3): VTLLEQNPRWRLVPRGQAVNLRCILKNSQYPWMSWYQQDLQKQLQWLFTLRSPGDKEVKSLPGADYLATRVTDTELRLQVANMSQGRTLYCTCSAGQGSSAETLYFGSGTRLTVL.

This clone was seen more than once but under ten times. The junction does not match germline at one end; this may be a read error. The gene symbols are mouse symbols. The read stops 4 residues short of the end of the CDR3; the missing end is completed from the germline J gene. The rearrangement links TRBV13-2 to TRBJ2-3, with 10 bases lining up with TRBD1. The CDR3 totals 16 residues. CDR1 and CDR2 from the germline V gene are NNHNN and SYGAGS (reference sequence). The covered CDR3 bases are TGTGTCAGCGGTGACCTCGGGACAGGGGGTGCAGAA. Translating it yields CVSGDLGTGGAE. From start to end, the CDR3 is CVSGDLGTGGAETLYF.

This clone showed up just a few times. The genes and germline here are from mouse. The sequenced fragment ends 4 residues before the CDR3 boundary, so the rest is inferred from the germline J gene. This sequence joins TRBV13-3 and TRBJ1-4; tentative D call: TRBD1 (6 bases). V lost 3 bases and J lost 5, with 14 bases in between. The CDR3 sequence is 15 residues long. Germline loops: CDR1 NNHDY, CDR2 SYVADS. CDR3: CASSAAGTINERLFF. The CDR3 bases that were read are TGTGCCAGCAGTGCCGCCGGGACAATTAACGAA.

This clone was seen ten or more times. At residue 13, the DNA translation does not agree with TCRdb's protein; the protein displayed here is the one encoded by the DNA. The gene names here belong to mouse. The read finishes 3 residues shy of the CDR3 end, and the germline J gene is used to complete it. V gene TRBV13-3 combines with J gene TRBJ1-3; no clear D gene. Trimming took off 0 bases at V and 0 bases at J, with 10 bases between the two ends. The length of the CDR3 is 16 residues. Per the germline V gene, CDR1 is NNHDY and CDR2 is SYVADS. Here the CDR3 reads CASSDAAKNSGNTLYF. The covered CDR3 bases are TGTGCCAGCAGTGATGCAGCCAAAAATTCTGGAAATACG.